This TCR beta chain was profiled in a study of T cell changes during pregnancy in multiple sclerosis. The repertoire was sequenced with immunoSEQ multiplex PCR; TCRdb's copy has only in-frame clones and lacks some. The sample contains approximately 33,000 clones, around 90% of which appear only once. Looked up from germline, CDR1 is SGHRS and CDR2 is YFSETQ. With 3 bases clipped from V and 4 bases from J, the junction kept 3 bases outside the gene matches. The CDR3 length is 15 residues. The sequences come from CD4+ T cells from peripheral blood mononuclear cells, collected after pregnancy. The source of this sequence is a female donor with multiple sclerosis, enrolled in a pregnancy study. This chain links TRBV5-1 with TRBJ2-1, with 11 bases fitting TRBD2. The CDR3: CASSSGLAGYNEQFF. DNA of the CDR3: TGCGCCAGCAGCTCCGGACTAGCGGGTTACAATGAGCAGTTCTTC.